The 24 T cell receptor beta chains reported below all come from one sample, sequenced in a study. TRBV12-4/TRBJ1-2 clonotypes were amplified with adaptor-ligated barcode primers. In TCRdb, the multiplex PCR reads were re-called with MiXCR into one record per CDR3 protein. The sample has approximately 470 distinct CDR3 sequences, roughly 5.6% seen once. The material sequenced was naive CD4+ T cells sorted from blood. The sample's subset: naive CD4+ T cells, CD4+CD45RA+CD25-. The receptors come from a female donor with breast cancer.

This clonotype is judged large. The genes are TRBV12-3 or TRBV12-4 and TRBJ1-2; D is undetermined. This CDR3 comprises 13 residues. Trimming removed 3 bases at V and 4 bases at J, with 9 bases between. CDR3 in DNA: TGTGCCAGCAGTTTCTTCGTCAGCTATGGCTACACCTTC. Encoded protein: CASSFFVSYGYTF.

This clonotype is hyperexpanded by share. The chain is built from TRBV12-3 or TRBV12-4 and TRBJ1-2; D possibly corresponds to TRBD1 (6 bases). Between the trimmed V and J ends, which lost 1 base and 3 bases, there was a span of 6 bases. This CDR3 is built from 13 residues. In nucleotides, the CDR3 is TGTGCCAGCAGTTTAGGGACAGACTATGGCTACACCTTC. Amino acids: CASSLGTDYGYTF.

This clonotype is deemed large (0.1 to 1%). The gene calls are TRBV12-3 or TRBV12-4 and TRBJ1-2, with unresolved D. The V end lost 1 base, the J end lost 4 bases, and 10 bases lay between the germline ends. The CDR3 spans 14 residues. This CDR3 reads CASSLVGSSYGYTF. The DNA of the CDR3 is TGTGCCAGCAGTTTAGTGGGCAGCAGCTATGGCTACACCTTC.

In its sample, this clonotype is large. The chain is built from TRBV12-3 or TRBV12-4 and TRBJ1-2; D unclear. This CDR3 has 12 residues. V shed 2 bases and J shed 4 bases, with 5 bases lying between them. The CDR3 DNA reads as TGTGCCAGCAGTTTAAGGAGCTATGGCTACACCTTC. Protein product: CASSLRSYGYTF.

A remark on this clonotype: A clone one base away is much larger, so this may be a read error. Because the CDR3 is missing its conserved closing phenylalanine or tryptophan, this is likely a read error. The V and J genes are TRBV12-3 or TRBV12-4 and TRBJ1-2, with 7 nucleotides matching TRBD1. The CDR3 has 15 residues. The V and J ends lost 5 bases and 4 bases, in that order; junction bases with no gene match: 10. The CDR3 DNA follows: TGTGCCAGCAGTCCTATGGGACAGCTTGGCTATGGCTACACCTCC. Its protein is CASSPMGQLGYGYTS.

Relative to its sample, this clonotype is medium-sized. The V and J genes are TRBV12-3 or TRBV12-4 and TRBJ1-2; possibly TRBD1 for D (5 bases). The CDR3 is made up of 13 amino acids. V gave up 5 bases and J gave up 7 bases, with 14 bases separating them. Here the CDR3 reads CASSRAGFGGYTF. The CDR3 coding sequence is TGTGCCAGCAGTCGGGCAGGGTTTGGTGGCTACACCTTC.

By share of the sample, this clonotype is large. The CDR3 sequence: CASSWDRDGYTF. For the CDR3, the DNA is TGTGCCAGCAGCTGGGACCGTGATGGCTACACCTTC. The chain uses TRBV12-3 or TRBV12-4 and TRBJ1-2, with D tentatively TRBD1 (5 bases). CDR3 length equals 12 residues. V was cut by 6 bases and J by 6 bases, with 11 bases left in between.

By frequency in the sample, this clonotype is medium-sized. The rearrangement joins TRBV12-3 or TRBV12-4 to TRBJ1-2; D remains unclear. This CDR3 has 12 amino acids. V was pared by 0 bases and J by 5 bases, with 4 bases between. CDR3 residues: CASSLAGYGYTF. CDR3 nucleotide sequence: TGTGCCAGCAGTTTAGCGGGATATGGCTACACCTTC.

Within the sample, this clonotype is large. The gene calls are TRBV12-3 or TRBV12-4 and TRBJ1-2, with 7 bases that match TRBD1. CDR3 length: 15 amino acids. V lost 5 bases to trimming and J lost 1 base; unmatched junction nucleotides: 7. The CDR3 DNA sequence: TGTGCCAGCAGTCCGGGACAGTTACTTAACTATGGCTACACCTTC. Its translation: CASSPGQLLNYGYTF.

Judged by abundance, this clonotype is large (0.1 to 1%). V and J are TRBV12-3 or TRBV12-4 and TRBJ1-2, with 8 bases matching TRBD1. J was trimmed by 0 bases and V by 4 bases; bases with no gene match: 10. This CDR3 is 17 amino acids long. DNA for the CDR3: TGTGCCAGCAGTTCAGTCCCGGGACAGGAAACTAACTATGGCTACACCTTC. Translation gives CASSSVPGQETNYGYTF.

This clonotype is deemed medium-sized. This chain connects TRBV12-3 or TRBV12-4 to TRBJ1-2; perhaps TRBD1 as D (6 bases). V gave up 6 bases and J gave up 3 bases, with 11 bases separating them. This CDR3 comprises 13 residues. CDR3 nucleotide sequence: TGTGCCAGCAGGAGGAACAGGGACTATGGCTACACCTTC. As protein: CASRRNRDYGYTF.

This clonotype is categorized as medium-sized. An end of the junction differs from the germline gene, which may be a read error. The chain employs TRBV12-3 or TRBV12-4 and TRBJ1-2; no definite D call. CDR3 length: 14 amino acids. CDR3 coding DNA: TGTGCCAGCAGCCCATTACAAGAGTACTATGACTACACCTTC. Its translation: CASSPLQEYYDYTF.

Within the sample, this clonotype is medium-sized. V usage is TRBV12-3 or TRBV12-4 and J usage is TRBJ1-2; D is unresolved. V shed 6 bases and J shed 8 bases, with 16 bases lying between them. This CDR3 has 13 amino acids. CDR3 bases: TGTGCCAGCAGATATAGGGAGTTGGGCGGCTACACCTTC. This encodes CASRYRELGGYTF.

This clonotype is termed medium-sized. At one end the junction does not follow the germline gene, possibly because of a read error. The CDR3 here is CACSLVGLGYTF. The CDR3 DNA sequence: TGTGCCTGCAGTTTAGTGGGTCTTGGCTACACCTTC. V usage is TRBV12-3 or TRBV12-4 and J usage is TRBJ1-2; D uncertain. CDR3 size: 12 residues.

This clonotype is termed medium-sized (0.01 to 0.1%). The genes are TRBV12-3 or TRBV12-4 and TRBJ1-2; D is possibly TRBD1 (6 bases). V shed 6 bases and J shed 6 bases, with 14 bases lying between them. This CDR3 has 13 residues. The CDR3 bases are TGTGCCAGCAGCCCCGCCAGGGGACATGGCTACACCTTC. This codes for CASSPARGHGYTF.

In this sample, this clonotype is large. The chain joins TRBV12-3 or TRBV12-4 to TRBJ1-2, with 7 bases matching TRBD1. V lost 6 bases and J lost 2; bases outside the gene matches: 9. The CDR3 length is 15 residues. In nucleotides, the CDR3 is TGTGCCAGCAGCTCAGCCGGGACAGCCAACTATGGCTACACCTTC. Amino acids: CASSSAGTANYGYTF.

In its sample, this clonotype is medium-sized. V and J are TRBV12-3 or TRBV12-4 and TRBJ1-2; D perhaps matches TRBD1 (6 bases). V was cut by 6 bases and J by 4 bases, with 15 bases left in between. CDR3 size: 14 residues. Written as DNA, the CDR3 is TGTGCCAGCAGCCCGGACAGACGTGGCTATGGCTACACCTTC. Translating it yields CASSPDRRGYGYTF.

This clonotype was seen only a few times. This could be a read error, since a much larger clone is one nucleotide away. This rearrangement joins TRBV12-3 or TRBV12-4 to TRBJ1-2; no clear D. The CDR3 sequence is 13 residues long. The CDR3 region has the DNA TGTACCAGCAGTTTGTCGGGCCACTATGGCTACACCTTC. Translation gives CTSSLSGHYGYTF.

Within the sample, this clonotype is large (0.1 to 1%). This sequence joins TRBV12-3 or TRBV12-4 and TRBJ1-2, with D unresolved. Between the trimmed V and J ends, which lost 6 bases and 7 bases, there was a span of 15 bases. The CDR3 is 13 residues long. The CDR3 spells CASRGTWSPGYTF. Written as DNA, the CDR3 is TGTGCCAGCAGGGGCACATGGTCTCCTGGCTACACCTTC.

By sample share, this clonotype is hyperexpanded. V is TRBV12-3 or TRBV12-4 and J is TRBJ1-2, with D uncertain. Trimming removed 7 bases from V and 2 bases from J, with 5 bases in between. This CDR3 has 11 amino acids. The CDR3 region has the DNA TGTGCCAGCAAACGGAACTATGGCTACACCTTC. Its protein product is CASKRNYGYTF.

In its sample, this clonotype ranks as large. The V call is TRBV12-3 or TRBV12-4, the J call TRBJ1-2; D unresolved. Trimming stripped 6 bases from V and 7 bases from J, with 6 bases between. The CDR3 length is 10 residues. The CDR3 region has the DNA TGTGCCAGCAGGGTCGGTGGCTACACCTTC. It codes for CASRVGGYTF.

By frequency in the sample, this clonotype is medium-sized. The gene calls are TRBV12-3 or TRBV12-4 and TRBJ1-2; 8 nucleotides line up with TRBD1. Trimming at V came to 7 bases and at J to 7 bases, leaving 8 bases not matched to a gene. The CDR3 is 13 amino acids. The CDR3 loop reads CASTLRTGSGYTF. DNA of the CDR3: TGTGCCAGCACGCTTCGGACAGGGAGTGGCTACACCTTC.

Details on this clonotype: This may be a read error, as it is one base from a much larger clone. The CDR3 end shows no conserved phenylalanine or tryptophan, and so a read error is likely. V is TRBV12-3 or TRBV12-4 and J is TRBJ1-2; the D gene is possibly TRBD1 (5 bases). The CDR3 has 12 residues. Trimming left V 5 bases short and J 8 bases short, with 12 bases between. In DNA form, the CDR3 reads TGTGCCAGCAGTGACAGCCAGGGCGGCTACACCTAC. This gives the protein CASSDSQGGYTY.

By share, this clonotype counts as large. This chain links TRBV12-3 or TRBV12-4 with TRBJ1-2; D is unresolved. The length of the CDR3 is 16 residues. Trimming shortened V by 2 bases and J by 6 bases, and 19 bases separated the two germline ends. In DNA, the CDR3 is TGTGCCAGCAGTTTAATCGCTGGACGTGATAGTAATGGCTACACCTTC. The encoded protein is CASSLIAGRDSNGYTF.